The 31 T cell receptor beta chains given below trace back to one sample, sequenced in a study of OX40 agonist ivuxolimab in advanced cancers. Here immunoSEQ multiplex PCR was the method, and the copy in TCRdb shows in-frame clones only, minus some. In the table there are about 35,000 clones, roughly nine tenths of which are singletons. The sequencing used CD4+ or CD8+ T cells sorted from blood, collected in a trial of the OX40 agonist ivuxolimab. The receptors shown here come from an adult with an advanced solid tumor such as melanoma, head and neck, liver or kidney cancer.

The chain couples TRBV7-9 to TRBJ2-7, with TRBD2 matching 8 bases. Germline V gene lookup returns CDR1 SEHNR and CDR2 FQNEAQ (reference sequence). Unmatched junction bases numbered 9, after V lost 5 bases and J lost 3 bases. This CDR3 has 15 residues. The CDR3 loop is CASSEVLTSGYEQYF. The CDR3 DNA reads TGTGCCAGCAGCGAGGTTCTAACTAGCGGCTACGAGCAGTACTTC. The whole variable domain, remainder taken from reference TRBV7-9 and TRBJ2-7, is DTGVSQNPRHKITKRGQNVTFRCDPISEHNRLYWYRQTLGQGPEFLTYFQNEAQLEKSRLLSDRFSAERPKGSFSTLEIQRTEQGDSAMYLCASSEVLTSGYEQYFGPGTRLTVT.

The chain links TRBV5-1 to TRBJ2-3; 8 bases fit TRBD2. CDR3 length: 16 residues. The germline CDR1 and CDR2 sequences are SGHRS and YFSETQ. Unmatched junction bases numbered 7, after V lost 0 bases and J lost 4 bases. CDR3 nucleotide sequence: TGCGCCAGCAGCTTGGAAACCGGACTAGCTCCAGATACGCAGTATTTT. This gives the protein CASSLETGLAPDTQYF.

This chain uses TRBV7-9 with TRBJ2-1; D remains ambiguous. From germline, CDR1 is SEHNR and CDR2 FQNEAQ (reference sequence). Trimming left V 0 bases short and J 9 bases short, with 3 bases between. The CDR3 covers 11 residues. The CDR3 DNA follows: TGTGCCAGCAGCTTAGCGGGTGAGCAGTTCTTC. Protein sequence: CASSLAGEQFF.

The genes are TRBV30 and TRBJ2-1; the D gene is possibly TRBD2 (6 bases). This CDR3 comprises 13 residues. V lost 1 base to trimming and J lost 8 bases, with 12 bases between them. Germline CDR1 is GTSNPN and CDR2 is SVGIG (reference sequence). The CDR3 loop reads CAWSATSIDEQFF. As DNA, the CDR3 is TGTGCCTGGAGTGCTACTAGCATCGATGAGCAGTTCTTC.

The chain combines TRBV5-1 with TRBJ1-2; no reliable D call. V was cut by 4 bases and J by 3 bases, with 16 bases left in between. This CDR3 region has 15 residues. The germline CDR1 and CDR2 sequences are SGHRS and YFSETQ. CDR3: CASSDSGSPYYGYTF. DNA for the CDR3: TGCGCCAGCAGCGACTCCGGATCCCCCTACTATGGCTACACCTTC. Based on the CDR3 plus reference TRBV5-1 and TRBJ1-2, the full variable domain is KAGVTQTPRYLIKTRGQQVTLSCSPISGHRSVSWYQQTPGQGLQFLFEYFSETQRNKGNFPGRFSGRQFSNSRSEMNVSTLELGDSALYLCASSDSGSPYYGYTFGSGTRLTVV.

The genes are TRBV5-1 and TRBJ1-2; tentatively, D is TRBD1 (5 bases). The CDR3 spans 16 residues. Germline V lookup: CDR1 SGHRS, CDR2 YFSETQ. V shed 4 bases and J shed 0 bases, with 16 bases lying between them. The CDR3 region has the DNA TGCGCCAGCAGCCCTGGGACGCCCCTGGCTAACTATGGCTACACCTTC. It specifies CASSPGTPLANYGYTF.

Here the CDR3 DNA reads TGTGCCAGCAGCCCCCAGCGGGAGGGAGGCGAGCAGTACTTC. Protein product: CASSPQREGGEQYF. V usage is TRBV9 and J usage is TRBJ2-7; 10 nucleotides match TRBD2. Trimming removed 4 bases from V and 6 bases from J; junction bases left unmatched: 7. This CDR3 region has 14 residues. Germline assignment: CDR1 SGDLS and CDR2 YYNGEE.

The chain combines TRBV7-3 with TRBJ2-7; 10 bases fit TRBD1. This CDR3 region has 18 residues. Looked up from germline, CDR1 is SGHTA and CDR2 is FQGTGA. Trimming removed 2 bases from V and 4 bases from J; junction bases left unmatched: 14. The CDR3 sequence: CASSLRGGYRDRGYEQYF. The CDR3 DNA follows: TGTGCCAGCAGCTTACGGGGAGGGTATCGGGACAGGGGTTACGAGCAGTACTTC.

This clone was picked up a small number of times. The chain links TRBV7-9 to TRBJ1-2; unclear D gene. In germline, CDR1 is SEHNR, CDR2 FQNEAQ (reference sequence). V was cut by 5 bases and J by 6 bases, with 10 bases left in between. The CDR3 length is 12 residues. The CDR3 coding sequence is TGTGCCAGCAGCGACGGGCTCAATGGCTACACCTTC. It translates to CASSDGLNGYTF.

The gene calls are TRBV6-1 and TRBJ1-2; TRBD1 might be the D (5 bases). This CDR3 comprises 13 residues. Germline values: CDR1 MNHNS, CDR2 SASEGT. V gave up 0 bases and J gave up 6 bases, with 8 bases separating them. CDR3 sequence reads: CASSEAWGHGYTF. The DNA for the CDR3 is TGTGCCAGCAGTGAAGCATGGGGCCATGGCTACACCTTC.

The CDR3 reads CASSDTMTRPPTDTQYF. CDR3 bases: TGTGCCAGCAGTGATACAATGACGAGACCTCCCACAGATACGCAGTATTTT. J is TRBJ2-3 and V is TRBV2, with D hard to call. Trimming pared 3 bases from V and 2 bases from J, leaving 18 bases between. The CDR3 is 17 amino acids. The germline CDR1 and CDR2 sequences are SNHLY and FYNNEI. The full variable domain, with the rest looked up from reference TRBV2 and TRBJ2-3, is EPEVTQTPSHQVTQMGQEVILRCVPISNHLYFYWYRQILGQKVEFLVSFYNNEISEKSEIFDDQFSVERPDGSNFTLKIRSTKLEDSAMYFCASSDTMTRPPTDTQYFGPGTRLTVL.

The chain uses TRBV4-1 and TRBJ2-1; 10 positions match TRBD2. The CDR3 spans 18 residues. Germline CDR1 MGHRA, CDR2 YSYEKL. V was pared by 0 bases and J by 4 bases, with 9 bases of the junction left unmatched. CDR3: CASSQEFDSGRIYNEQFF. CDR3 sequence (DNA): TGCGCCAGCAGCCAAGAATTTGATAGCGGGAGGATTTACAATGAGCAGTTCTTC.

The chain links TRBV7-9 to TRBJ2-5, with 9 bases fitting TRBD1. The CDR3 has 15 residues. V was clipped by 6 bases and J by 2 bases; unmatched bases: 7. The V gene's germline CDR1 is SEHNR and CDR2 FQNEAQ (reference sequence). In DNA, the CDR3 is TGTGCCAGCAGTGATCTAGGACAGGGGCAAGAGACCCAGTACTTC. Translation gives CASSDLGQGQETQYF.

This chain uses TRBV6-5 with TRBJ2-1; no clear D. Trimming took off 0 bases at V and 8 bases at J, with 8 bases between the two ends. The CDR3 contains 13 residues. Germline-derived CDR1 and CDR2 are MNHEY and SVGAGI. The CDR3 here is CASSYSQRDEQFF. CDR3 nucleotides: TGTGCCAGCAGTTACTCCCAAAGGGATGAGCAGTTCTTC.

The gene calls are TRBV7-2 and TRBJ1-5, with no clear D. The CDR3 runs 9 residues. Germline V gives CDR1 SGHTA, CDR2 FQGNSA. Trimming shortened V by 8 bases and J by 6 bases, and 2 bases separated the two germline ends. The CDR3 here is CASGQPQHF. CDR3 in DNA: TGTGCCAGCGGTCAGCCCCAGCATTTT.

Written as DNA, the CDR3 is TGTGCCAGTAGTATAGGTCAGGGGCAGCCCCAGCATTTT. Translated, it gives CASSIGQGQPQHF. V gene TRBV19 combines with J gene TRBJ1-5; D is perhaps TRBD1 (6 bases). CDR1 is LNHDA and CDR2 is SQIVND in the germline V gene (reference sequence). The CDR3 contains 13 residues. V was cut by 1 base and J by 7 bases, with 8 bases left in between.

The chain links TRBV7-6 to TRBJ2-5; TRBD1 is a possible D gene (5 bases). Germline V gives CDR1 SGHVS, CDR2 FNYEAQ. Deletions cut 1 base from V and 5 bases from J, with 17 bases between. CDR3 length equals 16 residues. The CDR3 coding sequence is TGTGCCAGCAGCTTAGAGGTGGGGCCTGGTTTTGAGACCCAGTACTTC. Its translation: CASSLEVGPGFETQYF.

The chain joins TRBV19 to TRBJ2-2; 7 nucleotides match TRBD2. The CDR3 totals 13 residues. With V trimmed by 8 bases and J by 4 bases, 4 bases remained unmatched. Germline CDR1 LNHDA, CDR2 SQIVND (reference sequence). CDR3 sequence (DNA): TGTGCCAGTTGGACGGGAGGCACCGGGGAGCTGTTTTTT. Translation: CASWTGGTGELFF.

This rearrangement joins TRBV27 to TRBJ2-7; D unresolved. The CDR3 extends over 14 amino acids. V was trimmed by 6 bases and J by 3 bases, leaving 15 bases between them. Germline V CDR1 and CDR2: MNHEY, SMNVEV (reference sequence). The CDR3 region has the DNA TGTGCCAGCAGCGACTGGGCAGGAGACTACGAGCAGTACTTC. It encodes CASSDWAGDYEQYF.

The CDR3 region has the DNA TGTGCCAGCAGCTTGGGTAATTCAGCTACAGATACGCAGTATTTT. Protein product: CASSLGNSATDTQYF. The chain links TRBV5-6 to TRBJ2-3; D is unclear. The CDR3 length is 15 residues. The germline V and J ends were trimmed by 0 bases and 3 bases, with 11 bases remaining between them. Looked up from germline, CDR1 is SGHDT and CDR2 is YYEEEE. Variable domain in full (rest from reference TRBV5-6 and TRBJ2-3): DAGVTQSPTHLIKTRGQQVTLRCSPKSGHDTVSWYQQALGQGPQFIFQYYEEEERQRGNFPDRFSGHQFPNYSSELNVNALLLGDSALYLCASSLGNSATDTQYFGPGTRLTVL.

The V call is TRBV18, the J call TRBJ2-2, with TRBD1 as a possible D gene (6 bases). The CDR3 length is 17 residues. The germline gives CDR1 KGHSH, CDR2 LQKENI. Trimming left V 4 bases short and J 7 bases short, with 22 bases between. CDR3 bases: TGTGCCAGCTCACTCAGAACGGACAGCCCCACAGGCGGGGAGCTGTTTTTT. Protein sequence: CASSLRTDSPTGGELFF.

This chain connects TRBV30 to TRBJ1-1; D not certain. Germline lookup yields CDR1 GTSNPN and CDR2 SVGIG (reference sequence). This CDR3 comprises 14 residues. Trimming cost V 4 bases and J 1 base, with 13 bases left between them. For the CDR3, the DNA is TGTGCCTGGAACTTGGACGGAAAGAACACTGAAGCTTTCTTT. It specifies CAWNLDGKNTEAFF.

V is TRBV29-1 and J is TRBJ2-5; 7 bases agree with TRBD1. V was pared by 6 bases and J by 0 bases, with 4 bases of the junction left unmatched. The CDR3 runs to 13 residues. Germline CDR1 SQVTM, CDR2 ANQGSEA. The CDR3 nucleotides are TGCAGCGTCGACAGGGAGTACCAAGAGACCCAGTACTTC. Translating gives CSVDREYQETQYF.

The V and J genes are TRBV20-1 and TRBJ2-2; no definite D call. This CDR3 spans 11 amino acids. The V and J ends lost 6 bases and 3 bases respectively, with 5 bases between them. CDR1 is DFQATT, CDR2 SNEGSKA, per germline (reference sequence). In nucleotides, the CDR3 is TGCAGTGCGCCTCACACCGGGGAGCTGTTTTTT. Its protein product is CSAPHTGELFF.

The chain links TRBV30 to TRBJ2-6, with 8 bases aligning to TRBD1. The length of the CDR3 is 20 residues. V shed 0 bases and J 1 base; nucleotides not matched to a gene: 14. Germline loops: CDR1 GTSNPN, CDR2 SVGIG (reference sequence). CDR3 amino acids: CAWSVWGTGSVLSGANVLTF. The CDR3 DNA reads TGTGCCTGGAGTGTATGGGGGACAGGCAGTGTTTTATCTGGGGCCAACGTCCTGACTTTC.

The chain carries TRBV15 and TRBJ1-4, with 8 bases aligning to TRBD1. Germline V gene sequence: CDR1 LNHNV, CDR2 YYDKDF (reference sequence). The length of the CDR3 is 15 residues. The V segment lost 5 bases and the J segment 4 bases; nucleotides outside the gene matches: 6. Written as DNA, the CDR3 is TGTGCCACCAGCCGACCGGGACAGGTTAATGAAAAACTGTTTTTT. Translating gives CATSRPGQVNEKLFF.

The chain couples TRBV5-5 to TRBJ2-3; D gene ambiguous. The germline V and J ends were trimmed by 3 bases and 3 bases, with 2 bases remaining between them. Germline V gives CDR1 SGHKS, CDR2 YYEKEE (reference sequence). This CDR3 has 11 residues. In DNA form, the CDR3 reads TGTGCCAGCAGCTGGACAGATACGCAGTATTTT. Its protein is CASSWTDTQYF.

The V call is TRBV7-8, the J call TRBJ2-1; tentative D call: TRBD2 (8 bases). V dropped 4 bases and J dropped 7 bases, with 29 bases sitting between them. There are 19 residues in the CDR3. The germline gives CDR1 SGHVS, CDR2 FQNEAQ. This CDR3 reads CASSSQGTKAGELWNEQFF. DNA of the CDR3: TGTGCCAGCAGCTCACAGGGGACTAAAGCGGGAGAGCTGTGGAATGAGCAGTTCTTC.

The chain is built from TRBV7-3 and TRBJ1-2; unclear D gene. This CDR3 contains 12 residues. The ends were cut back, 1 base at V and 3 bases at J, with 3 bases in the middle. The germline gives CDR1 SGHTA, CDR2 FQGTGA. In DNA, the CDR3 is TGTGCCAGCAGCTTAAAAGACTATGGCTACACCTTC. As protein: CASSLKDYGYTF.

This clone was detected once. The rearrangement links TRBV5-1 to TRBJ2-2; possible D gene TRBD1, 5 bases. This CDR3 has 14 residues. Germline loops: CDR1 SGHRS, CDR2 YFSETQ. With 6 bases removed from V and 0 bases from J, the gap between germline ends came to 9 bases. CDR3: CASNPGSNTGELFF. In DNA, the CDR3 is TGCGCCAGCAATCCAGGGTCGAACACCGGGGAGCTGTTTTTT.

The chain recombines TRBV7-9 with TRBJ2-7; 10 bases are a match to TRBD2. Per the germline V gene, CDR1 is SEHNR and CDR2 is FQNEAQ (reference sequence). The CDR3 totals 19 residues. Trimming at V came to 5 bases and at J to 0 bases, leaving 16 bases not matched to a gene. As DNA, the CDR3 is TGTGCCAGCAGCCTAGGAGGGCTAGCGGGAGTAAACCCCTCCTACGAGCAGTACTTC. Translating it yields CASSLGGLAGVNPSYEQYF.